This T cell receptor (beta chain) came from a study of regulatory T cells in long-lasting Graves disease (dated by TCRdb to the early 2020s). For the study in its entirety: Newly diagnosed Graves' disease patients had taken antithyroid drugs for less than 3 months. Peripheral blood TCR sequencing and RNA sequencing compared persistent Graves' disease patients with newly diagnosed Graves' disease patients. TCR sequencing covered roughly 13 persistent and roughly 20 newly diagnosed Graves' disease patients, 33 samples in total. The study was conducted in China and was registered as a clinical trial.

A note on this clonotype: Its antigen is unknown. A much larger clone is a single base away; this may be a read error.

The library was produced with multiplex PCR. The sequencer listed for this sample is Illumina HiSeq 4000. iRepertoire HTBI primers and Arm-PCR amplification of CDR3 regions were used to construct TCR beta libraries. Before sequencing, the PCR products underwent gel purification. As for how the authors treated the data: A total of roughly 58 TRBV and some 13 TRBJ segments were identified across samples and were used for gene usage analysis of CDR3 amino acid clonotypes. COPE and FqMerger were used to merge the filtered high-quality paired reads into contigs. BLAST was used to align contigs to IMGT TRBV, TRBD and TRBJ reference genes, with CDR3 defined following IMGT. Any clonotype with a frequency above 0.1% was classified as a highly expanded clone. Shannon entropy served as the measure of repertoire diversity, while the Gini coefficient captured V-J evenness. Public clonotypes were defined as clonotypes shared by more than one individual. Using fastp at Q25 and MiXCR, TCRdb reprocessed the public reads and kept productive beta chains. Rows with a matching CDR3 protein are joined into one entry that keeps the most common DNA and genes. These V and J calls originate from TCRdb's pipeline instead of the authors' own analysis. Counted in this sample were 400,000 to 500,000 distinct CDR3 sequences; less than 15% of them appeared once. Roughly a sixth of the sample is taken by the ten largest.

In light of the paper, this sample's time point label describes: newly diagnosed GD, antithyroid drugs for less than 3 months. RNA was extracted from PBMCs in TRIzol for both TCR sequencing and RNA sequencing. Graves' disease was diagnosed according to American Thyroid Association guidelines. Recruitment of patients was carried out at an endocrinology department in Xi'an, China. Each patient gave about 9.1 milliliters of peripheral blood, collected in an EDTA anticoagulant tube. Ficoll Paque Plus density gradient separation was used to isolate PBMCs, and no additional T cell sorting was done. RNA quality was checked with an Agilent 2100 Bioanalyzer and agarose gel, and concentration with a NanoDrop 2000. Broader findings and caveats from the paper: Persistent patients shared more public clonotypes among themselves (around 3,000) than newly diagnosed patients did (over 900). Sequencing and analysis were limited to the TCR beta chain. Peripheral blood alone was examined, since thyroid tissue, which constituted the primary lesion, could not be accessed. Lower TCR Shannon entropy and fewer highly expanded clones were observed in persistent Graves' disease patients than in newly diagnosed patients, which suggested clonal expansion. The authors noted that the small sample size was a limitation that may lower accuracy. TRBV28, TRBJ1-2 and TRBJ2-5 were preferentially used in persistent disease, while TRBV20-1 and TRBJ2-1 were favored in newly diagnosed disease.

Measured from the cysteine to the phenylalanine, the CDR3 is 14 residues long. This entry keeps only the CDR3 DNA: 42 bases, framed from base 1. The germline V end is reduced by 6 bases and the J end by 8 bases; junction bases left unmatched: 5. For CDR1 and CDR2, the germline V gene lists SNHLY and FYNNEI. These data also featured in a second study, about T cells in Graves' hyperthyroidism and ophthalmopathy. As the second paper documents: Stable Graves' hyperthyroidism was defined as no progression to ophthalmopathy during 18 months of follow-up. Hyperthyroidism patients were newly diagnosed, with disease duration under 2 months, and aged 18 to 65 years. Exclusion was applied to patients with uncontrolled infections, other autoimmune diseases, pregnancy or lactation. Clinical symptoms, serum thyroxine and TRAb, thyroid ultrasound, and orbital computed tomography formed the basis for the diagnoses. The TCR CDR3 was subjected to a first round of RT-PCR using the HTBI primer set and the Qiagen OneStep RT-PCR kit. Blood samples also contained most of the expanded thyroid clonotypes (frequency above 0.001), which suggests that blood repertoires may reflect thyroid immune responses. Ophthalmopathy was separated from stable hyperthyroidism by a 13 V-J signature model, with about 86% sensitivity and 81% to 82% specificity obtained in cross-validation and 80%/75% obtained in testing. During validation, the model predicted progression to ophthalmopathy a median of approximately six months ahead of onset, with around 71% sensitivity and roughly 75% specificity. To identify TCR V-J signatures that set the groups apart, the researchers used a discovery cohort of more than 95 patients, made up of around 42 with Graves' ophthalmopathy and about 60 with stable Graves' hyperthyroidism. An independent validation cohort of around 19 hyperthyroidism patients and approximately 15 patients who later progressed to ophthalmopathy tested prospective prediction of ophthalmopathy. For training and testing, the approximately 97 patients in the discovery cohort were randomly divided in a 7:3 ratio. In about six Graves' hyperthyroidism patients, the study also compared T-cell repertoires from thyroid tissue with T-cell repertoires from blood. After blood sampling, hyperthyroidism patients were treated with methimazole at a starting dose of 30 mg daily, and ophthalmopathy patients were treated with high-dose intravenous methylprednisolone. A second multiplex PCR round built the libraries, followed by size selection and purification. Libraries were sequenced paired-end with 100 bp reads on an Illumina HiSeq2000. SOAPnuke was used to process the raw data, with reads discarded if the reads contained adapters or uncalled bases, had a mean Phred below 15, or lacked an exact constant-primer or identifier match. COPE v1.2.5 was used to merge the high-quality paired reads, and each unique nucleotide sequence was defined as a clonotype. MiTCR v1.1 was used to align clonotypes to the IMGT TRBV, TRBD and TRBJ reference segments. Only V-J combinations with frequency above 0.0001, covering 99.2% of repertoires, were analysed. A TCS score was defined as the ratio of F50 (clonal expansion) to E x V (chaos), with BLOSUM62-based TCRdist applied between CDR3 peptides within each V-J. Welch's t-statistics and random forest reduced around 510 V-J features to roughly 13, which were used in a naive Bayes classifier (R e1071). No statistical method was used to fix the sample size in advance, and group allocation was not hidden from the investigators. The paper describes TCR Vbeta CDR3 sequencing of 135 peripheral blood samples, made up of 43 ophthalmopathy patients, around 73 hyperthyroidism patients and 17 progressor patients.

Source: peripheral blood mononuclear cells (PBMCs), taken at new diagnosis, from a patient treated with antithyroid drugs. The sequence derives from a woman aged 45-59 years with Graves disease. Donor details come from another sample of the same person, matched by shared clones. The V and J genes are TRBV2 and TRBJ2-1, and 12 junction bases match TRBD2. The DNA reads TGTGCCAGCAGGAGACTAGCGGGAGTGTATGAGCAGTTCTTC. Translated, it reads CASRRLAGVYEQFF.